Shown below are 12 T cell receptor beta chains from a single sample sequenced in a study of blood T cell repertoires in COVID-19. Clones were sequenced by immunoSEQ multiplex PCR, and TCRdb holds only the in-frame ones, with some missing. The data contain 250,000 to 350,000 clones, about 90% of them singletons. Sample: peripheral blood. The receptors here all came from a woman in her fifties or sixties with COVID-19, enrolled during active disease.

The chain combines TRBV5-1 with TRBJ2-1; 14 bases are a match to TRBD2. The CDR3 covers 17 residues. Germline CDR1 and CDR2: SGHRS and YFSETQ. Trimming cost V 4 bases and J 7 bases; bases outside gene matches: 10. The DNA of the CDR3 is TGCGCCAGCAGCCGGGGACTAGCGGGAGTGTCAGTAAATGAGCAGTTCTTC. Translation gives CASSRGLAGVSVNEQFF.

The V gene is TRBV5-1, the J gene TRBJ2-1, with a possible D match to TRBD1 (5 bases). The V gene lost 7 bases and the J gene lost 3 bases, with 11 bases spanning the gap. This CDR3 has 13 amino acids. CDR1 is SGHRS, CDR2 YFSETQ, per germline. The CDR3, as DNA: TGCGCCAGCCTAGACAGAGGCTACAATGAGCAGTTCTTC. Translation gives CASLDRGYNEQFF.

Only one count was recorded for this clone. V usage is TRBV7-2 and J usage is TRBJ2-1; D perhaps matches TRBD2 (7 bases). The CDR3 is 13 amino acids. Germline V gene data show CDR1 as SGHTA and CDR2 as FQGNSA. V lost 4 bases and J lost 10, with 14 bases in between. CDR3 in amino acids: CASSWGAGTEQFF. The CDR3 nucleotides read TGTGCCAGCAGCTGGGGAGCGGGGACAGAGCAGTTCTTC.

The chain links TRBV5-4 to TRBJ2-3, with 8 bases aligning to TRBD2. Germline V lookup: CDR1 SGHNT, CDR2 YYREEE (reference sequence). Germline trimming cut 1 base from V and 3 bases from J; bases unmatched to any gene: 7. The CDR3 has 16 amino acids. CDR3 nucleotide sequence: TGTGCCAGCAGCTTGAGATTTGCGGGAGGTACAGATACGCAGTATTTT. Amino acids: CASSLRFAGGTDTQYF.

V gene TRBV27 combines with J gene TRBJ1-2, with D possibly matching TRBD1 (6 bases). The ends were cut back, 7 bases at V and 1 base at J, with 13 bases in the middle. The CDR3 contains 14 residues. Germline CDR1 is MNHEY and CDR2 is SMNVEV (reference sequence). The CDR3: CASTERGGNYGYTF. The CDR3, as DNA: TGTGCCAGCACCGAAAGGGGGGGTAACTATGGCTACACCTTC.

This clone was counted once. The chain is built from TRBV6-5 and TRBJ2-7, with 7 nucleotides matching TRBD2. V was pared by 8 bases and J by 6 bases, with 7 bases of the junction left unmatched. The CDR3 totals 12 residues. The germline V gene encodes CDR1 MNHEY and CDR2 SVGAGI. The CDR3 here is CASGGEVTEQYF. The CDR3 DNA reads TGTGCCAGCGGGGGGGAGGTTACCGAGCAGTACTTC.

The chain couples TRBV5-1 to TRBJ2-7; 7 positions match TRBD1. The V gene end was trimmed by 7 bases and the J gene end by 2 bases; junction bases not matched to a gene: 24. The CDR3 spans 19 residues. Germline V gene sequence: CDR1 SGHRS, CDR2 YFSETQ. The CDR3 region has the DNA TGCGCCAGCTCGTCGCGGATGGCGTCCCCGGAGAGGGGGCCCTACGAGCAGTACTTC. Amino acids: CASSSRMASPERGPYEQYF.

The CDR3 bases are TGTGCCATCAGGGACAGAACCTCTGGGGCCAACGTCCTGACTTTC. This gives the protein CAIRDRTSGANVLTF. The chain joins TRBV6-5 to TRBJ2-6; 7 bases map to TRBD1. Germline V CDR1 and CDR2: MNHEY, SVGAGI. J gave up 0 bases and V 10 bases, and 6 bases lay outside the gene matches. The CDR3 is made up of 15 amino acids.

In its sample, this clone was seen once. V gene TRBV24-1 combines with J gene TRBJ1-1, with 7 bases lining up with TRBD1. Germline V gene data show CDR1 as KGHDR and CDR2 as SFDVKD. The CDR3 totals 17 residues. Trimming cost V 2 bases and J 1 base; bases outside gene matches: 9. The DNA for the CDR3 is TGTGCCACCAGTGATTCGAGGGGGCCGGGGAGGAACACTGAAGCTTTCTTT. The encoded protein is CATSDSRGPGRNTEAFF.

In its sample, this clone was seen a few times. V gene TRBV4-1 combines with J gene TRBJ1-6; no clear D gene. V lost 0 bases, J lost 0 bases, and 9 bases lay in between. The CDR3 has 17 residues. The germline CDR1 and CDR2 sequences are MGHRA and YSYEKL. The CDR3 loop reads CASSQEVWSSYNSPLHF. The CDR3 DNA sequence: TGCGCCAGCAGCCAAGAAGTGTGGAGCTCCTATAATTCACCCCTCCACTTT.

The chain couples TRBV19 to TRBJ1-2; 7 bases are a match to TRBD1. Germline V gene lookup returns CDR1 LNHDA and CDR2 SQIVND (reference sequence). The CDR3 sequence is 15 residues long. Germline trimming cut 5 bases from V and 2 bases from J; bases unmatched to any gene: 8. The CDR3 DNA reads as TGTGCCAGTAGTGCTCGGGACAGAAAAAACTATGGCTACACCTTC. This encodes CASSARDRKNYGYTF.

J is TRBJ1-2 and V is TRBV19, with 8 bases fitting TRBD1. Germline CDR1 and CDR2: LNHDA and SQIVND (reference sequence). J gave up 5 bases and V 5 bases, and 10 bases lay outside the gene matches. This CDR3 contains 15 residues. In DNA form, the CDR3 reads TGTGCCAGTAGTCCCGGGACAGGCGACGGATATGGCTACACCTTC. The encoded protein is CASSPGTGDGYGYTF.